A selection of T cell receptor beta chains follows, all from one sample in a study of CD8 T cells in ankylosing spondylitis. One entry per CDR3 protein, called by TCRdb with MiXCR from the 5' RACE reads. The data show approximately 400,000 distinct CDR3 sequences, with around 26% seen just once and 0.75% to 0.9% held by the top ten. The sequenced material came from blood, either unsorted or a sorted T cell fraction (not recorded which). These TCRs come from a male donor with ankylosing spondylitis. The conserved cysteine and the conserved F or W are not part of the CDR3 here.

CDR3 protein	V gene
ASSLARGAKQF	TRBV4-1
ASSLRDGANTGELF	TRBV7-9
ASSVTGGLNQPQH	TRBV12-3/TRBV12-4
ASSLIDNEQF	TRBV7-8
SARKGGAVNTEAF	TRBV29-1
ASTMVGVNTEAF	TRBV12-3/TRBV12-4
ASSPRVHLDTEAF	TRBV12-3/TRBV12-4
SAGPEAF	TRBV29-1
ATSDTGTGTNYGYT	TRBV24-1
ASTLGTSGYNEQF	TRBV11-3
ASRVTDNYGYT	TRBV5-1
ASSFIPRETQY	TRBV7-8
ASSLSAGDEQY	TRBV3-1
ASSKGRQQETQY	TRBV7-7
ASSLALGWTKNIQY	TRBV5-5